The 12 T cell receptor beta chains reported below all come from one sample, sequenced in a study of blood T cell repertoires in COVID-19. Profiling relied on immunoSEQ multiplex PCR, and the TCRdb table lists in-frame clones only, not all of them. This sample has 200,000 to 250,000 clones, with around 91% found just once. The material sequenced was PBMCs or T cells enriched from blood (not recorded which). The origin of the receptors is a man aged 30-40 years who had been exposed to COVID-19.

V is TRBV30 and J is TRBJ1-5; 9 bases are a match to TRBD1. Unmatched junction bases numbered 4, after V lost 1 base and J lost 6 bases. The germline gives CDR1 GTSNPN, CDR2 SVGIG (reference sequence). There are 14 residues in the CDR3. CDR3 bases: TGTGCCTGGAGTGCGGGGACAGGGATTCAGCCCCAGCATTTT. It specifies CAWSAGTGIQPQHF.

The V call is TRBV5-1, the J call TRBJ2-7; D perhaps matches TRBD1 (5 bases). The CDR3 sequence is 13 residues long. Germline V CDR1 and CDR2: SGHRS, YFSETQ. Trimming left V 4 bases short and J 5 bases short, with 13 bases between. CDR3 nucleotide sequence: TGCGCCAGCAGCCTCAGGGTCGGCAACGAGCAGTACTTC. Amino acids: CASSLRVGNEQYF.

The V gene is TRBV5-4, the J gene TRBJ2-5, with 9 nucleotides matching TRBD2. This CDR3 has 13 amino acids. Per germline, CDR1 SGHNT and CDR2 YYREEE (reference sequence). The ends lost 4 bases at V and 4 bases at J; junction bases unmatched: 2. This chain's CDR3 is CASSLLAGETQYF. Here the CDR3 DNA reads TGTGCCAGCAGCCTACTAGCGGGAGAGACCCAGTACTTC.

This clone appeared a few times. V is TRBV12-5 and J is TRBJ2-2; TRBD2 is a possible D gene (6 bases). Germline V gene data show CDR1 as LGHNT and CDR2 as FRNRAP. CDR3 size: 14 residues. V gave up 6 bases and J gave up 6 bases, with 14 bases separating them. CDR3 nucleotides: TGTGCTAGTGGCATACCGGGGGTGGCCGGGGAGCTGTTTTTT. This codes for CASGIPGVAGELFF.

This clone came up once. The chain employs TRBV18 and TRBJ1-1, with 7 bases fitting TRBD1. From germline, CDR1 is KGHSH and CDR2 LQKENI. The V gene end was trimmed by 3 bases and the J gene end by 4 bases; junction bases not matched to a gene: 11. This CDR3 spans 16 amino acids. The CDR3 is CASSPLRGAPSTEAFF. CDR3 bases: TGTGCCAGCTCACCGCTCAGGGGGGCCCCGAGCACTGAAGCTTTCTTT.

The gene calls are TRBV12-3 or TRBV12-4 and TRBJ2-2; TRBD1 matches 7 bases. This CDR3 is 13 amino acids long. V lost 6 bases, J lost 4 bases, and 2 bases stayed unmatched. CDR3 protein: CASSWTGTGELFF. The CDR3 DNA reads TGTGCCAGCAGCTGGACAGGCACCGGGGAGCTGTTTTTT.

V and J are TRBV5-4 and TRBJ1-2; 9 bases fit TRBD1. This CDR3 spans 14 amino acids. V lost 2 bases to trimming and J lost 10 bases; unmatched junction nucleotides: 9. Germline CDR1 reads SGHNT; CDR2 reads YYREEE (reference sequence). CDR3 DNA: TGTGCCAGCAGCTTACCGGGACAGGGTGGGTACTACACCTTC. This encodes CASSLPGQGGYYTF.

The chain combines TRBV9 with TRBJ2-1; 10 nucleotides align to TRBD2. CDR1 is SGDLS, CDR2 YYNGEE, per germline. CDR3 length: 15 amino acids. J lost 9 bases, V lost 0 bases, and 6 bases had no gene match. The CDR3, as DNA: TGTGCCAGCAGCGTAGTTAGCGGGGGGCTTGGTGAGCAGTTCTTC. Amino acid sequence: CASSVVSGGLGEQFF.

This clone showed up just once. The rearrangement uses TRBV19 and TRBJ1-5, with D possibly TRBD1 on 6 matching bases. Trimming took 3 bases from V and 2 from J, leaving 29 bases between them. Germline-derived CDR1 and CDR2 are LNHDA and SQIVND (reference sequence). The CDR3 extends over 21 amino acids. CDR3 sequence reads: CASSIRGATGERQTRNQPQHF. The CDR3 nucleotides are TGTGCCAGTAGTATCCGGGGGGCTACCGGGGAACGGCAGACACGCAATCAGCCCCAGCATTTT.

This sequence joins TRBV7-9 and TRBJ2-7; no definite D call. The V end was cut by 6 bases, the J end by 4 bases, with 13 bases between. The CDR3 totals 13 residues. CDR1 and CDR2 (germline): SEHNR, FQNEAQ (reference sequence). CDR3 nucleotide sequence: TGTGCCAGCAGACCCTTAGCAGCGTACGAGCAGTACTTC. This sequence encodes CASRPLAAYEQYF.

The chain recombines TRBV9 with TRBJ1-1, with 9 positions matching TRBD1. The CDR3 contains 13 residues. CDR1 is SGDLS, CDR2 YYNGEE, per germline. V lost 2 bases to trimming and J lost 11 bases; unmatched junction nucleotides: 7. CDR3 DNA: TGTGCCAGCAGCGTTGGGACAGGGAGGGGCGCTTTCTTT. Amino acid sequence: CASSVGTGRGAFF. Drawing the rest from reference TRBV9 and TRBJ1-1, the complete variable domain is DSGVTQTPKHLITATGQRVTLRCSPRSGDLSVYWYQQSLDQGLQFLIQYYNGEERAKGNILERFSAQQFPDLHSELNLSSLELGDSALYFCASSVGTGRGAFFGQGTRLTVV.

The rearrangement uses TRBV7-9 and TRBJ2-1, with no clear D. This CDR3 has 16 amino acids. Germline V lookup: CDR1 SEHNR, CDR2 FQNEAQ (reference sequence). Between the trimmed V and J ends, which lost 1 base and 0 bases, there was a span of 10 bases. In DNA form, the CDR3 reads TGTGCCAGCAGCTTAGTCGGTCCGAGCTCCTACAATGAGCAGTTCTTC. Translating gives CASSLVGPSSYNEQFF.